A single T cell receptor beta chain is shown here with its context. Its target is unknown. This entry is derived from a study of cytomegalovirus exposure and HLA in healthy donors. The CDR3 is made up of 17 amino acids. Germline CDR1 reads SGHRS; CDR2 reads YFSETQ. V was pared by 4 bases and J by 6 bases, with 11 bases of the junction left unmatched. Study observations and caveats: In presence/absence analyses, roughly uniform sequencing depth across donors was assumed.

PCR used 60 Vbeta primers and 13 Jbeta primers. Sequenced by immunoSEQ multiplex PCR; TCRdb stores in-frame clones only, minus some. The sample records about 130,000 clones, approximately 69% being singletons. The sample consisted of PBMCs. V and J are TRBV5-1 and TRBJ2-1; TRBD2 agrees at 12 bases. The source is a middle-aged man in good health and CMV-seropositive. This chain's CDR3 is CASSRVTSGGPINEQFF. The DNA of the CDR3 is TGCGCCAGCAGCCGCGTGACTAGCGGGGGTCCCATCAATGAGCAGTTCTTC.